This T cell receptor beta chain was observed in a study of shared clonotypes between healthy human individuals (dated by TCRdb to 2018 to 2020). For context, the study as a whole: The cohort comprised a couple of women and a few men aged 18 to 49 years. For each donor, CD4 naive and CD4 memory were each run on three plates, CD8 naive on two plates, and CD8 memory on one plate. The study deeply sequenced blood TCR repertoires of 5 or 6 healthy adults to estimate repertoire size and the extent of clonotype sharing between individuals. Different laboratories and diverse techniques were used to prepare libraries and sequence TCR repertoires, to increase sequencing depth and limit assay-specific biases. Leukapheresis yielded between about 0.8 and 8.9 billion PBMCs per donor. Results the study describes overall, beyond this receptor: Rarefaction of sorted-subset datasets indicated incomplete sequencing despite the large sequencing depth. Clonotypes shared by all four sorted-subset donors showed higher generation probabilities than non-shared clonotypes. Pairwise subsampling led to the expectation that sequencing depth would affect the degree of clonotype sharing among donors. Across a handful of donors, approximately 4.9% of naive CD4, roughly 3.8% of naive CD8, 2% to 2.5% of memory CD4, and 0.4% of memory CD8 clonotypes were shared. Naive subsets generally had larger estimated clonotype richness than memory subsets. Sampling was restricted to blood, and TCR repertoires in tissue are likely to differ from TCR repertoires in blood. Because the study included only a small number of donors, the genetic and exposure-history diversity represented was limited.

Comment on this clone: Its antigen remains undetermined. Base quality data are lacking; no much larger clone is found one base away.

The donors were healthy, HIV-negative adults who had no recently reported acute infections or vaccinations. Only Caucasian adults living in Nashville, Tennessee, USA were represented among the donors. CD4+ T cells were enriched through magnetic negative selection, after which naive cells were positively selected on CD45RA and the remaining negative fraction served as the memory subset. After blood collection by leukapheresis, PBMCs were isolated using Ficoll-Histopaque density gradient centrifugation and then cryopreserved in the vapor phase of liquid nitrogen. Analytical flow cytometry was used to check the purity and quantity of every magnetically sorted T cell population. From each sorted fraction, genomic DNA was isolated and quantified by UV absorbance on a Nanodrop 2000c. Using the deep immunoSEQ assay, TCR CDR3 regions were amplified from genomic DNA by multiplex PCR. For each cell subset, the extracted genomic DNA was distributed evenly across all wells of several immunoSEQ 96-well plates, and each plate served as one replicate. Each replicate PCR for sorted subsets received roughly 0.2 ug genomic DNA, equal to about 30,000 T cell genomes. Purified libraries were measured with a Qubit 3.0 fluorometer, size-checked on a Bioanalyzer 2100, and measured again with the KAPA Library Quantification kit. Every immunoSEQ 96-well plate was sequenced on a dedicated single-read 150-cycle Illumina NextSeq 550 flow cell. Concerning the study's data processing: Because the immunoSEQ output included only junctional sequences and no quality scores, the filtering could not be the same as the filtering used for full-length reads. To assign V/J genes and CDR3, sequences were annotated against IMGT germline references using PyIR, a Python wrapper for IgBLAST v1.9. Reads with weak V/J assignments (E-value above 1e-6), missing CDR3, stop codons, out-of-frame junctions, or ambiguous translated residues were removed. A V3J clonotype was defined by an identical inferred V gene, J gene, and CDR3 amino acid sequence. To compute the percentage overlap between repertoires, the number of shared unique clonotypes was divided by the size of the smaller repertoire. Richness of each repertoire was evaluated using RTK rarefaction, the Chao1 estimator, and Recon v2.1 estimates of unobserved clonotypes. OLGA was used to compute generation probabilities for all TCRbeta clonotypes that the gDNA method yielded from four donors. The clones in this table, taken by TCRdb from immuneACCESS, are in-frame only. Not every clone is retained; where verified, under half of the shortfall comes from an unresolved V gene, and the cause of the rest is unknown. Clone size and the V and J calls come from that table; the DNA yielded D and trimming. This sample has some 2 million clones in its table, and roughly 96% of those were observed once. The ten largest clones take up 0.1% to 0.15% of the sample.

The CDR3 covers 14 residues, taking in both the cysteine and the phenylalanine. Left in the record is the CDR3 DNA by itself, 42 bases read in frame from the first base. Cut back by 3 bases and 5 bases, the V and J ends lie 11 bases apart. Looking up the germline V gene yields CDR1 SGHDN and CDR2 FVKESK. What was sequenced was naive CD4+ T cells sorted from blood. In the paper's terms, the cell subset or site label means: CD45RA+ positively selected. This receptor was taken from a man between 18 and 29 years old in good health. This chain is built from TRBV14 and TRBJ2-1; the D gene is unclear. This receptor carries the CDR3 CASSQVDKNNEQFF. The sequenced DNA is TGTGCCAGCAGCCAGGTAGATAAGAACAATGAGCAGTTCTTC.